This T cell receptor (beta chain) originates from a study of low-dose radiotherapy and immunotherapy resistance in tumors. Study-level background: Each fraction for Cohort 1 was 0.5 Gy, given every 2 weeks, and the total came to 6.5 Gy. Oral aspirin 300 mg was taken by patients daily for four cycles from cycle 1 day 1.

TRAV- and TRBV-specific primers were used for first-strand cDNA, which covered alpha and beta chains. With a V-primer adapter and a constant-region primer, TCRs were amplified for about 19 PCR cycles. TCRdb re-called the reads through MiXCR, storing one row per CDR3 protein. The sample shows about 13,000 distinct CDR3 sequences, about 77% of them seen only once. The CDR3 runs 11 residues. Germline V CDR1 and CDR2: SNHLY, FYNNEI. With 11 bases clipped from V and 5 bases from J, the junction kept 1 base outside the gene matches. Every donor was treated with nivolumab, ipilimumab, aspirin, low-dose cyclophosphamide and also low-dose radiotherapy.

The origin of this receptor is a human donor with advanced metastatic prostate, ovarian, gallbladder or colorectal cancer (not recorded which). This table probably holds off-target reads from a library built for another chain. The V call is TRBV2, the J call TRBJ2-1; the match to TRBD2 covers 9 bases. CDR3 sequence reads: CAGTSNNEQFF. In DNA form, the CDR3 reads TGTGCCGGGACTAGCAACAATGAGCAGTTCTTC.